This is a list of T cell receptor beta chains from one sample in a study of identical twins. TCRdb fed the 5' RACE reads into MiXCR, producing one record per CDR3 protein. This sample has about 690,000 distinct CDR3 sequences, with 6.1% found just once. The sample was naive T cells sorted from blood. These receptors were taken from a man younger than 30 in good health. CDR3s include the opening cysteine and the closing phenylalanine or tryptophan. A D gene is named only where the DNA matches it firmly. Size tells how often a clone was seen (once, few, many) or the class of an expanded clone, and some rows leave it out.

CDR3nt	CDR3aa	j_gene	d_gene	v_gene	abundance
TGCAGTGCTAGAGCGGTTTCAGGGGAACTTAACACCGGGGAGCTGTTTTTT	CSARAVSGELNTGELFF	TRBJ2-2	NA	TRBV20-1	many
TGCGCCAGCAGCTTGGGGGACGCGTCTAATGAGCAGTTCTTC	CASSLGDASNEQFF	TRBJ2-1	NA	TRBV5-1	many
TGTGCCAGCAGCGGGTCTCCGGGTATCACAGATACGCAGTATTTT	CASSGSPGITDTQYF	TRBJ2-3	NA	TRBV7-6	few
TGTGCCACCAGTGAAAGCGGCCTACTCACAGATACGCAGTATTTT	CATSESGLLTDTQYF	TRBJ2-3	NA	TRBV24-1	NA
TGCAGTGCTCTAGATCCTCAATTCGGGGGACCCTACAATGAGCAGTTCTTC	CSALDPQFGGPYNEQFF	TRBJ2-1	NA	TRBV20-1	NA
TGCAGTCCCCTTCGAAGGACCGGGGGCAGCACAGATACGCAGTATTTT	CSPLRRTGGSTDTQYF	TRBJ2-3	NA	TRBV20-1	few
TGTGCCAGCAGCACCAGGAGTGGGGCCAACGTCCTGACTTTC	CASSTRSGANVLTF	TRBJ2-6	NA	TRBV9	few
TGCAGTGCTAGACAGGGACAGTCGAATCAGCCCCAGCATTTT	CSARQGQSNQPQHF	TRBJ1-5	TRBD1	TRBV20-1	NA
TGTGCCAGCTCACCCGGGACTACCCTAGATGAGCAGTTCTTC	CASSPGTTLDEQFF	TRBJ2-1	TRBD2	TRBV18	NA
TGTGCCACCAGCGGTACTAGCGGGAGGGCCTCAGATACGCAGTATTTT	CATSGTSGRASDTQYF	TRBJ2-3	TRBD2	TRBV15	few
TGTGCCAGCTTTGGTAGGCGGGAACTAACTGGGGCCAACGTCCTGACTTTC	CASFGRRELTGANVLTF	TRBJ2-6	NA	TRBV7-9	few
TGTGCCAGCGCCGAACCCCTAGGCTCAGATACGCAGTATTTT	CASAEPLGSDTQYF	TRBJ2-3	NA	TRBV28	many
TGTGCCAGCAGCCCTTACCTAGCGGGAGACGGGTTGAATGAGCAGTTCTTC	CASSPYLAGDGLNEQFF	TRBJ2-1	TRBD2	TRBV2	many
TGTGCCAGCAGCTTACGGTACAGAGACAAAAACATTCAGTACTTC	CASSLRYRDKNIQYF	TRBJ2-4	NA	TRBV5-6	many
TGTGCCACCAGTGAGGTTGTAGGACGATCCCCAAACACCGGGGAGCTGTTTTTT	CATSEVVGRSPNTGELFF	TRBJ2-2	NA	TRBV24-1	many
TGCAGCGTTGAAGATGGGGCTAGCGTCACAGATACGCAGTATTTT	CSVEDGASVTDTQYF	TRBJ2-3	NA	TRBV29-1	many
TGTGCCAGCTCCGACCCTGCGGGGTCCCGGTATGAGCAGTTCTTC	CASSDPAGSRYEQFF	TRBJ2-1	NA	TRBV6-2/TRBV6-3	NA
TGCAGCGTTTCTGCCACTAACTATGGCTACACCTTC	CSVSATNYGYTF	TRBJ1-2	NA	TRBV29-1	few
TGCAGTGCTAGAGATTTAGCGGAACTCCAAGAGACCCAGTACTTC	CSARDLAELQETQYF	TRBJ2-5	NA	TRBV20-1	few
TGTGCCAGCAGCCAATTCAGCGGGGGACTGACGAACACCGGGGAGCTGTTTTTT	CASSQFSGGLTNTGELFF	TRBJ2-2	TRBD2	TRBV3-1	NA
TGTGCCAGCTCATCTTTGGCGGTCTACACAGATACGCAGTATTTT	CASSSLAVYTDTQYF	TRBJ2-3	NA	TRBV18	NA
TGTGCCACCAGCAGGGACAGGGGTGATCAGCCCCAGCATTTT	CATSRDRGDQPQHF	TRBJ1-5	TRBD1	TRBV15	NA
TGTGCCAGCAGCACTCGCCGGACAGCCTGGCAGTTCTTC	CASSTRRTAWQFF	TRBJ2-1	NA	TRBV28	many
TGTGCCACCAGTGCGGGCAGGGGCAATCAGCCCCAGCATTTT	CATSAGRGNQPQHF	TRBJ1-5	NA	TRBV24-1	many
TGCAGTGCTAGAGTGCGGCTGAATGAGCAGTTCTTC	CSARVRLNEQFF	TRBJ2-1	NA	TRBV20-1	many
TGCAGTGCGCCAGGACTAGCTAAGAATGAGCAGTTCTTC	CSAPGLAKNEQFF	TRBJ2-1	TRBD2	TRBV20-1	NA
TGTGCCAGCAGCCAGGGACTTCTAGGCAATGAGCAGTTCTTC	CASSQGLLGNEQFF	TRBJ2-1	NA	TRBV6-1	NA
TGTGCCACCAGCAGAGATCTCGGGGTTTTGGAGGTTAATGAGCAGTTCTTC	CATSRDLGVLEVNEQFF	TRBJ2-1	NA	TRBV15	few
TGCGCCAGCAGCCAAGAGGATGGTTTCTTGACCCAGTACTTC	CASSQEDGFLTQYF	TRBJ2-5	NA	TRBV4-1	many
TGCGCCAGCAGCCAAGGCCAGGGACAGTTAGAAGATACGCAGTATTTT	CASSQGQGQLEDTQYF	TRBJ2-3	TRBD1	TRBV4-1	many
TGTGCCAGCAGCTTAGGGTGGGATTCACCCCTCCACTTT	CASSLGWDSPLHF	TRBJ1-6	NA	TRBV7-2	many
TGTGCCAGCAGCCCCGACAGAGATAGCAATCAGCCCCAGCATTTT	CASSPDRDSNQPQHF	TRBJ1-5	NA	TRBV3-1	many
TGTGCCAGCAGTTTACCCCAGCGGGAGTTGAGGGAGACCCAGTACTTC	CASSLPQRELRETQYF	TRBJ2-5	TRBD2	TRBV28	NA
TGTGCCATCAGTGTTTCCGGGGGCGTTAAAGATACGCAGTATTTT	CAISVSGGVKDTQYF	TRBJ2-3	NA	TRBV10-3	few
TGTGCCAGCAGCCACAATGAGGAAATGTTCTTC	CASSHNEEMFF	TRBJ2-1	NA	TRBV12-3/TRBV12-4	many
TGTGCCAGCTTCAGGGTGGCTGGGGCCAACGTCCTGACTTTC	CASFRVAGANVLTF	TRBJ2-6	NA	TRBV12-3/TRBV12-4	few
TGTGCCAGCAGTTTATTTCCAGGACTAGCGGGAGAAGAGACCCAGTACTTC	CASSLFPGLAGEETQYF	TRBJ2-5	TRBD2	TRBV28	NA
TGTGCCAGCAGCTTAGTACAGGGGGGTGGCAATGAGCAGTTCTTC	CASSLVQGGGNEQFF	TRBJ2-1	TRBD1	TRBV7-9	many
TGCGCCAGCAGCCAAGATTTACGGGAAGAGACCCAGTACTTC	CASSQDLREETQYF	TRBJ2-5	NA	TRBV4-1	few
TGTGCCAGCAGCGTCCGGGGGACAGGGGTCCCCAATGAGCAGTTCTTC	CASSVRGTGVPNEQFF	TRBJ2-1	TRBD1	TRBV25-1	NA
TGCGCCAGCAGCCAACCGGGACAGGGGTTTGGGGAGACCCAGTACTTC	CASSQPGQGFGETQYF	TRBJ2-5	TRBD1	TRBV4-1	NA
TGTGCCAGCACCCAACGGCGGGATAGTTCACCCCTCCACTTT	CASTQRRDSSPLHF	TRBJ1-6	NA	TRBV6-2/TRBV6-3	many
TGTGCCAGCTCCCCCTCGTGGTCCGACATGGGGGAAAAACTGTTTTTT	CASSPSWSDMGEKLFF	TRBJ1-4	NA	TRBV18	few
TGTGCCAGCAGTTTGGGTAGCGACTCACCCCTCCACTTT	CASSLGSDSPLHF	TRBJ1-6	NA	TRBV12-3/TRBV12-4	many